A selection of T cell receptor beta chains follows, all from one sample in a study of chronic HIV infection and antiretroviral therapy. TCRdb redid the calling of the 5' RACE reads with MiXCR, one entry per CDR3 protein. In the table there are just over 30,000 distinct CDR3 sequences, over 7% of which are singletons. Sequenced input: peripheral blood. Receptor source: an adult who had HIV and had not received antiretroviral therapy, or was an uninfected healthy control (not recorded which). CDR3s include the opening cysteine and the closing phenylalanine or tryptophan. D genes are given only for firm matches. Part of the rows lack a size; the others show once, few, many or a class for expanded clones.

clone size: NA; D gene: NA; V gene: TRBV7-2; J gene: TRBJ1-1; CDR3 protein: CASSLTALEAFF; CDR3 DNA: TGTGCCAGCAGCCTGACAGCCCTTGAAGCTTTCTTT
clone size: many; D gene: NA; V gene: TRBV4-3; J gene: TRBJ2-7; CDR3 protein: CASSPSEGAHEQYF; CDR3 DNA: TGCGCCAGCAGCCCGAGTGAAGGCGCCCACGAGCAGTACTTC
clone size: many; D gene: TRBD1; V gene: TRBV5-1; J gene: TRBJ2-1; CDR3 protein: CASSPGQGLDEQFF; CDR3 DNA: TGCGCCAGCAGCCCCGGACAGGGGTTGGATGAGCAGTTCTTC
clone size: NA; D gene: NA; V gene: TRBV5-5; J gene: TRBJ2-1; CDR3 protein: CASTLREGGNEQFF; CDR3 DNA: TGTGCCAGCACCTTAAGGGAAGGGGGCAATGAGCAGTTCTTC
clone size: few; D gene: NA; V gene: TRBV12-3/TRBV12-4; J gene: TRBJ2-5; CDR3 protein: CASSLSVQETQYF; CDR3 DNA: TGTGCCAGCAGTCTTAGCGTCCAAGAGACCCAGTACTTC
clone size: NA; D gene: NA; V gene: TRBV6-1; J gene: TRBJ1-3; CDR3 protein: CASRLDSSGNTIYF; CDR3 DNA: TGTGCCAGCAGGCTAGACAGCTCTGGAAACACCATATATTTT
clone size: NA; D gene: NA; V gene: TRBV6-5; J gene: TRBJ1-1; CDR3 protein: CASNRDTINTEAFF; CDR3 DNA: TGTGCCAGCAACCGGGACACCATAAACACTGAAGCTTTCTTT
clone size: many; D gene: NA; V gene: TRBV11-2; J gene: TRBJ1-1; CDR3 protein: CASSIRDLTEAFF; CDR3 DNA: TGTGCCAGCAGCATAAGGGATCTCACTGAAGCTTTCTTT
clone size: many; D gene: NA; V gene: TRBV18; J gene: TRBJ2-5; CDR3 protein: CASSPGSQETQYF; CDR3 DNA: TGTGCCAGCTCACCAGGGAGCCAAGAGACCCAGTACTTC
clone size: few; D gene: TRBD1; V gene: TRBV10-3; J gene: TRBJ2-4; CDR3 protein: CAIRDREVNIQYF; CDR3 DNA: TGTGCCATAAGGGACAGGGAGGTTAACATTCAGTACTTC
clone size: many; D gene: NA; V gene: TRBV9; J gene: TRBJ2-5; CDR3 protein: CASSAAGRVGETQYF; CDR3 DNA: TGTGCCAGCAGCGCCGCGGGAAGGGTCGGAGAGACCCAGTACTTC
clone size: many; D gene: NA; V gene: TRBV20-1; J gene: TRBJ2-7; CDR3 protein: CSARERREPYEQYF; CDR3 DNA: TGCAGTGCTAGAGAGCGACGGGAACCCTACGAGCAGTACTTC
clone size: NA; D gene: NA; V gene: TRBV29-1; J gene: TRBJ2-3; CDR3 protein: CSEAGFGADTQYF; CDR3 DNA: TGCAGCGAGGCAGGTTTTGGCGCAGATACGCAGTATTTT
clone size: few; D gene: TRBD1; V gene: TRBV29-1; J gene: TRBJ1-1; CDR3 protein: CSATGQGWGTEAFF; CDR3 DNA: TGCAGCGCCACGGGACAGGGTTGGGGCACTGAAGCTTTCTTT
clone size: medium-sized; D gene: NA; V gene: TRBV20-1; J gene: TRBJ2-7; CDR3 protein: CSAKLSSYEQYF; CDR3 DNA: TGCAGTGCTAAATTGAGTTCCTACGAGCAGTACTTC
clone size: many; D gene: NA; V gene: TRBV2; J gene: TRBJ1-4; CDR3 protein: CASSGGATNEKLFF; CDR3 DNA: TGTGCCAGCAGTGGCGGAGCAACTAATGAAAAACTGTTTTTT